The rows below give T cell receptor beta chains drawn from one sample of a study of cytomegalovirus exposure and HLA in healthy donors. Generated by immunoSEQ multiplex PCR, the TCRdb table keeps only in-frame clones and is missing some. The sample lists roughly 150,000 clones, 89% occurring once. Sequences were obtained from PBMCs. The receptors here all came from a woman under 30 in good health and CMV-seropositive. The CDR3 runs from the conserved cysteine through the conserved F or W. The D gene is left open where the match is weak. Rows may omit the clone size; those that give it use once, few, many or a size class.

d_call: TRBD1; clone_size: .; v_call: TRBV11-3; j_call: TRBJ2-2; cdr3_aa: CASSQDRVNGELFF; cdr3_nt: TGTGCCAGCAGCCAAGACAGGGTGAACGGGGAGCTGTTTTTT
d_call: TRBD1; clone_size: .; v_call: TRBV5-4; j_call: TRBJ2-2; cdr3_aa: CASSWGDRDAGELFF; cdr3_nt: TGTGCCAGCAGCTGGGGGGACAGGGACGCCGGGGAGCTGTTTTTT
d_call: .; clone_size: once; v_call: TRBV4-1; j_call: TRBJ2-7; cdr3_aa: CASSQDPPGPYEQYF; cdr3_nt: TGCGCCAGCAGCCAAGACCCCCCAGGGCCCTACGAGCAGTACTTC
d_call: TRBD2; clone_size: .; v_call: TRBV5-6; j_call: TRBJ2-7; cdr3_aa: CASSLPGLAGDLSEQYF; cdr3_nt: TGTGCCAGCAGCTTGCCGGGACTAGCGGGAGACCTAAGTGAGCAGTACTTC
d_call: TRBD1; clone_size: .; v_call: TRBV30; j_call: TRBJ2-1; cdr3_aa: CAWSLPGTGANEQFF; cdr3_nt: TGTGCCTGGAGTCTACCCGGGACAGGGGCGAATGAGCAGTTCTTC
d_call: .; clone_size: .; v_call: TRBV14; j_call: TRBJ2-5; cdr3_aa: CASSLSETQYF; cdr3_nt: TGTGCCAGCAGTCTATCCGAGACCCAGTACTTC
d_call: .; clone_size: .; v_call: TRBV7-6; j_call: TRBJ2-2; cdr3_aa: CASSLGWALAGELFF; cdr3_nt: TGTGCCAGCAGCTTAGGGTGGGCTCTGGCCGGGGAGCTGTTTTTT
d_call: .; clone_size: .; v_call: TRBV27; j_call: TRBJ1-4; cdr3_aa: CASSLRQNEKLFF; cdr3_nt: TGTGCCAGCAGTTTGCGACAAAATGAAAAACTGTTTTTT
d_call: TRBD2; clone_size: .; v_call: TRBV5-1; j_call: TRBJ2-1; cdr3_aa: CASSRRGLAGGGNEQFF; cdr3_nt: TGCGCCAGCAGCCGGAGAGGGCTAGCGGGAGGAGGAAATGAGCAGTTCTTC
d_call: .; clone_size: .; v_call: TRBV6-5; j_call: TRBJ1-1; cdr3_aa: CASSSIRNTEAFF; cdr3_nt: TGTGCCAGCAGTTCTATACGGAACACTGAAGCTTTCTTT
d_call: TRBD2; clone_size: .; v_call: TRBV9; j_call: TRBJ2-3; cdr3_aa: CASSQGEEPGLAGGLRSDTQYF; cdr3_nt: TGTGCCAGCAGCCAAGGGGAGGAACCGGGACTAGCGGGAGGTTTACGTTCAGATACGCAGTATTTT
d_call: .; clone_size: .; v_call: TRBV10-3; j_call: TRBJ2-7; cdr3_aa: CAISESAAYEQYF; cdr3_nt: TGTGCCATCAGTGAGTCAGCGGCCTACGAGCAGTACTTC
d_call: .; clone_size: .; v_call: TRBV4-1; j_call: TRBJ2-6; cdr3_aa: CASTDSFSGANVLTF; cdr3_nt: TGCGCCAGCACCGACAGTTTCTCTGGGGCCAACGTCCTGACTTTC
d_call: .; clone_size: .; v_call: TRBV2; j_call: TRBJ1-5; cdr3_aa: CASSDQGPQHF; cdr3_nt: TGTGCCAGCAGTGACCAGGGGCCCCAGCATTTT
d_call: TRBD1; clone_size: .; v_call: TRBV19; j_call: TRBJ2-2; cdr3_aa: CASSTGTGASGELFF; cdr3_nt: TGTGCCAGTAGTACCGGGACAGGGGCGTCCGGGGAGCTGTTTTTT
d_call: TRBD1; clone_size: .; v_call: TRBV6-5; j_call: TRBJ2-7; cdr3_aa: CASRTNTGDWYF; cdr3_nt: TGTGCCAGCAGAACAAACACAGGGGATTGGTACTTC
d_call: .; clone_size: .; v_call: TRBV19; j_call: TRBJ2-3; cdr3_aa: CASSDWGTDTQYF; cdr3_nt: TGTGCCAGTAGCGACTGGGGCACAGATACGCAGTATTTT
d_call: TRBD1; clone_size: .; v_call: TRBV11-2; j_call: TRBJ1-2; cdr3_aa: CASSVDRFSGGYTF; cdr3_nt: TGTGCCAGCAGCGTGGACAGGTTTTCAGGTGGCTACACCTTC
d_call: .; clone_size: .; v_call: TRBV15; j_call: TRBJ2-7; cdr3_aa: CATSRDMRNQAYEQYF; cdr3_nt: TGTGCCACCAGCAGAGATATGAGAAACCAAGCCTACGAGCAGTACTTC
d_call: .; clone_size: .; v_call: TRBV6-5; j_call: TRBJ1-2; cdr3_aa: CASSPGGSRYYGYTF; cdr3_nt: TGTGCCAGCAGCCCCGGGGGGAGTCGATACTATGGCTACACCTTC
d_call: .; clone_size: .; v_call: TRBV6-1; j_call: TRBJ2-1; cdr3_aa: CASSEGTYSSYNEQFF; cdr3_nt: TGTGCCAGCAGTGAAGGGACATACAGCTCCTACAATGAGCAGTTCTTC
d_call: .; clone_size: .; v_call: TRBV7-8; j_call: TRBJ2-3; cdr3_aa: CASRTRNFTDTQYF; cdr3_nt: TGTGCCAGCAGGACTAGGAATTTTACAGATACGCAGTATTTT
d_call: TRBD2; clone_size: .; v_call: TRBV6-6; j_call: TRBJ2-7; cdr3_aa: CASSTSGTSGYEQYF; cdr3_nt: TGTGCCAGCAGTACATCCGGGACTAGCGGGTACGAGCAGTACTTC
d_call: TRBD2; clone_size: .; v_call: TRBV30; j_call: TRBJ2-7; cdr3_aa: CAWRTGTSVGYEQYF; cdr3_nt: TGTGCCTGGAGGACCGGGACTAGCGTAGGCTACGAGCAGTACTTC
d_call: .; clone_size: .; v_call: TRBV27; j_call: TRBJ2-7; cdr3_aa: CASSPFTGSEQYF; cdr3_nt: TGTGCCAGCAGTCCCTTCACAGGGTCCGAGCAGTACTTC
d_call: .; clone_size: .; v_call: TRBV9; j_call: TRBJ2-1; cdr3_aa: CASSVEGGTRNEQFF; cdr3_nt: TGTGCCAGCAGCGTAGAGGGGGGGACTCGGAATGAGCAGTTCTTC
d_call: .; clone_size: .; v_call: TRBV7-8; j_call: TRBJ2-3; cdr3_aa: CASSLEEGTDTQYF; cdr3_nt: TGTGCCAGCAGCTTAGAGGAGGGCACAGATACGCAGTATTTT
d_call: TRBD1; clone_size: .; v_call: TRBV7-8; j_call: TRBJ2-5; cdr3_aa: CASSLARDRQETQYF; cdr3_nt: TGTGCCAGCAGCTTAGCGAGGGACAGGCAAGAGACCCAGTACTTC
d_call: TRBD2; clone_size: .; v_call: TRBV5-1; j_call: TRBJ2-3; cdr3_aa: CASSLLSSGSSNTQYF; cdr3_nt: TGCGCCAGCAGCTTGCTGAGTAGCGGGAGTTCAAATACGCAGTATTTT
d_call: TRBD1; clone_size: .; v_call: TRBV28; j_call: TRBJ2-7; cdr3_aa: CASMWTGSSYEQYF; cdr3_nt: TGTGCCAGCATGTGGACAGGGAGCTCCTACGAGCAGTACTTC
d_call: TRBD1; clone_size: .; v_call: TRBV19; j_call: TRBJ2-7; cdr3_aa: CASSTGQGKSAYEQYF; cdr3_nt: TGTGCCAGTAGTACCGGACAGGGGAAGTCGGCCTACGAGCAGTACTTC
d_call: .; clone_size: .; v_call: TRBV4-1; j_call: TRBJ1-4; cdr3_aa: CASSQVGARDEKLFF; cdr3_nt: TGCGCCAGCAGCCAAGTGGGGGCCAGGGATGAAAAACTGTTTTTT
d_call: .; clone_size: .; v_call: TRBV11-3; j_call: TRBJ2-1; cdr3_aa: CASSQWGGDTIPFDEQFF; cdr3_nt: TGTGCCAGCAGCCAATGGGGAGGGGACACAATCCCGTTCGATGAGCAGTTCTTC
d_call: TRBD1; clone_size: once; v_call: TRBV25-1; j_call: TRBJ1-2; cdr3_aa: CASSARDRNYGYTF; cdr3_nt: TGTGCCAGCAGTGCCCGGGACAGGAACTATGGCTACACCTTC
d_call: .; clone_size: .; v_call: TRBV30; j_call: TRBJ1-3; cdr3_aa: CAWISTGNTIYF; cdr3_nt: TGTGCCTGGATTTCAACTGGAAACACCATATATTTT
d_call: .; clone_size: .; v_call: TRBV5-4; j_call: TRBJ1-1; cdr3_aa: CASSYSPDTEAFF; cdr3_nt: TGTGCCAGCAGCTATTCTCCCGACACTGAAGCTTTCTTT
d_call: .; clone_size: few; v_call: TRBV25-1; j_call: TRBJ1-5; cdr3_aa: CASSAGSGSNQPQHF; cdr3_nt: TGTGCCAGCAGTGCCGGGTCGGGGAGCAATCAGCCCCAGCATTTT
d_call: TRBD1; clone_size: .; v_call: TRBV9; j_call: TRBJ1-5; cdr3_aa: CASSADGTGGQPQHF; cdr3_nt: TGTGCCAGCAGCGCAGACGGGACAGGCGGGCAGCCCCAGCATTTT
d_call: .; clone_size: .; v_call: TRBV11-2; j_call: TRBJ1-1; cdr3_aa: CASSLFFSTEAFF; cdr3_nt: TGTGCCAGCAGCTTGTTCTTTAGCACTGAAGCTTTCTTT
d_call: TRBD2; clone_size: .; v_call: TRBV9; j_call: TRBJ2-5; cdr3_aa: CASSILAGQETQYF; cdr3_nt: TGTGCCAGCAGCATACTAGCGGGTCAAGAGACCCAGTACTTC
d_call: .; clone_size: .; v_call: TRBV15; j_call: TRBJ1-3; cdr3_aa: CATSRKARRDFPGNTIYF; cdr3_nt: TGTGCCACCAGCAGAAAGGCACGGAGAGATTTTCCTGGAAACACCATATATTTT
d_call: .; clone_size: .; v_call: TRBV6-5; j_call: TRBJ2-7; cdr3_aa: CASSRDTLSYEQYF; cdr3_nt: TGTGCCAGCAGTAGGGACACCCTCTCCTACGAGCAGTACTTC
d_call: TRBD1; clone_size: .; v_call: TRBV27; j_call: TRBJ2-1; cdr3_aa: CASSLISFFRDSGYNEQFF; cdr3_nt: TGTGCCAGCAGTTTAATTTCCTTCTTCCGGGACAGCGGTTACAATGAGCAGTTCTTC
d_call: .; clone_size: once; v_call: TRBV19; j_call: TRBJ2-5; cdr3_aa: CASSIALPETQYF; cdr3_nt: TGTGCCAGTAGTATAGCCCTACCAGAGACCCAGTACTTC
d_call: .; clone_size: .; v_call: TRBV28; j_call: TRBJ2-6; cdr3_aa: CASSRGGSGANVLTF; cdr3_nt: TGTGCCAGCAGTAGGGGGGGCTCTGGGGCCAACGTCCTGACTTTC
d_call: TRBD1; clone_size: .; v_call: TRBV7-9; j_call: TRBJ2-7; cdr3_aa: CASSAPSGTGGPYEQYF; cdr3_nt: TGTGCCAGCAGCGCACCGTCCGGGACAGGGGGCCCCTACGAGCAGTACTTC
d_call: .; clone_size: .; v_call: TRBV5-4; j_call: TRBJ1-3; cdr3_aa: CASSSPLGRDSGNTIYF; cdr3_nt: TGTGCCAGCAGCTCCCCCCTCGGACGGGACTCTGGAAACACCATATATTTT
d_call: TRBD1; clone_size: .; v_call: TRBV5-4; j_call: TRBJ2-7; cdr3_aa: CASSLGRMTGLGEQYF; cdr3_nt: TGTGCCAGCAGCTTGGGGCGGATGACAGGGTTGGGCGAGCAGTACTTC
d_call: .; clone_size: .; v_call: TRBV19; j_call: TRBJ2-7; cdr3_aa: CASSIGAGDEQYF; cdr3_nt: TGTGCCAGTAGTATCGGGGCAGGGGACGAGCAGTACTTC
d_call: .; clone_size: .; v_call: TRBV6-5; j_call: TRBJ1-2; cdr3_aa: CASSYRGALMHGYTF; cdr3_nt: TGTGCCAGCAGTTACCGTGGGGCCCTTATGCATGGCTACACCTTC
d_call: TRBD1; clone_size: .; v_call: TRBV27; j_call: TRBJ1-4; cdr3_aa: CASSGTGANEKLFF; cdr3_nt: TGTGCCAGCAGTGGAACAGGGGCTAATGAAAAACTGTTTTTT
d_call: .; clone_size: .; v_call: TRBV30; j_call: TRBJ2-6; cdr3_aa: CAWSTRTIGANVLTF; cdr3_nt: TGTGCCTGGAGTACGAGAACGATTGGGGCCAACGTCCTGACTTTC
d_call: .; clone_size: once; v_call: TRBV28; j_call: TRBJ2-5; cdr3_aa: CASNRLLTETQYF; cdr3_nt: TGTGCCAGCAACCGACTCTTAACGGAGACCCAGTACTTC
d_call: .; clone_size: .; v_call: TRBV27; j_call: TRBJ1-1; cdr3_aa: CASTPGTPNTEAFF; cdr3_nt: TGTGCCAGCACTCCAGGGACACCGAACACTGAAGCTTTCTTT
d_call: .; clone_size: .; v_call: TRBV9; j_call: TRBJ2-1; cdr3_aa: CASSVVVGDGVEQFF; cdr3_nt: TGTGCCAGCAGCGTAGTCGTGGGAGATGGTGTTGAGCAGTTCTTC
d_call: .; clone_size: .; v_call: TRBV6-5; j_call: TRBJ1-5; cdr3_aa: CASSFGGPDQPQHF; cdr3_nt: TGTGCCAGCAGTTTCGGGGGGCCGGATCAGCCCCAGCATTTT
d_call: TRBD1; clone_size: .; v_call: TRBV19; j_call: TRBJ1-5; cdr3_aa: CASSPQGTVISNQPQHF; cdr3_nt: TGTGCCAGTAGTCCACAAGGGACAGTAATTAGCAATCAGCCCCAGCATTTT
d_call: TRBD2; clone_size: .; v_call: TRBV27; j_call: TRBJ2-2; cdr3_aa: CASSLQTSGIHTGELFF; cdr3_nt: TGTGCCAGCAGTTTACAGACTAGCGGGATTCACACCGGGGAGCTGTTTTTT
d_call: .; clone_size: .; v_call: TRBV29-1; j_call: TRBJ1-1; cdr3_aa: CSVGPGQGATEAFF; cdr3_nt: .
d_call: TRBD2; clone_size: .; v_call: TRBV4-2; j_call: TRBJ2-5; cdr3_aa: CASSQPGLAGGPETQYF; cdr3_nt: TGTGCCAGCAGCCAACCGGGACTAGCGGGAGGGCCGGAGACCCAGTACTTC